This T cell receptor beta chain was obtained from a study of T cells after yellow fever vaccination (dated by TCRdb to the late 2010s). Regarding the research as a whole: The SMART-Seq v4 Ultra Low Input RNA kit was used to prepare libraries from fractions with low cell numbers. Blood samples were taken at several timepoints before and after primary and secondary immunization, and bulk PBMC replicates and cell subsets were isolated. Two healthy male donors, one aged 18 to 29 and one aged 30 to 40 years, made up the cohort. To track T-cell clones before and after primary and booster YFV17D yellow fever vaccination, bulk TCR alpha and beta repertoires were sequenced longitudinally.

This clonotype was counted a few times. Its binding antigen is unknown. There are no base qualities to consult, and no much larger clone falls within one base. The CDR3 sequence holds 17 residues, the cysteine and phenylalanine included. Only the CDR3 DNA stays, 51 bases, in frame from base 1. The germline V gene (reference sequence) sets CDR1 to DFQATT and CDR2 to SNEGSKA. Compared with germline, V lacks 0 bases and J lacks 0 bases; bases without a gene match: 6. Study-wide conclusions, independent of this receptor: The study included only two donors, which limits how far the findings can be generalized. A small share of clonotypes was detected in both CD4 and CD8 compartments, with the overlap likely arising from convergent recombination. After the booster, most of the clones that had expanded following primary vaccination were detected again (roughly 96% of CD4 and around 87% of CD8), which suggests that memory was broadly maintained. The secondary T-cell response was weaker than the primary response but faster, peaking on day 5 instead of day 15. Computational filtering was needed because FACS-sorted repertoires could contain abundant contaminating clonotypes from the bulk population.

TCR cDNA was synthesized by 5'RACE template switching, which introduced a universal primer site and unique molecular identifiers. Priming for cDNA synthesis came from both the TCR alpha and TCR beta constant segments. Two PCR steps were used to amplify libraries, with sample barcodes and sequencing adapters being added in the second step. Sequencing of libraries was performed on Illumina HiSeq 2500 (2x100 bp) or NovaSeq (2x150 bp). The authors processed their data as follows. Reads were demultiplexed and collapsed into UMI consensus sequences with MIGEC, and V(D)J alignment was performed with MiXCR. Clonotypes responding to the vaccine were identified with edgeR on replicate PBMC samples, with the criteria of FDR below 0.01 and a log2 fold change above 5 up to day 15. Each bulk clonotype was labeled CD4 or CD8 based on which sequenced repertoire, CD4 or CD8, contained the clonotype at higher abundance. TCRdb reran the public reads through fastp at Q25 and MiXCR, keeping productive beta chains. Rows merge per CDR3 protein into single entries with the most common DNA and genes. These V and J calls are TCRdb output, not the study's own analysis. This sample lists hundreds of thousands of distinct CDR3 sequences; approximately 13% were detected once. More than 13% of the sample comes from the top ten.

This specimen's treatment or condition label, interpreted: live attenuated yellow fever vaccine strain. At each blood-draw timepoint, two biological replicates of bulk PBMCs were collected. A standard Ficoll-Paque protocol was used to isolate PBMCs from peripheral blood. RNA was extracted with TriZol from bulk PBMCs, CD4 and CD8 fractions, and dextramer-positive and dextramer-negative fractions. The clonotype originates from a young man who received the YFV17D yellow fever vaccine. The rearrangement joined TRBV20-1 to TRBJ2-1, with 9 bases aligning to TRBD2. This material consisted of PBMCs, taken on the day of the yellow fever booster vaccination. In nucleotides, the sequence is TGCAGTGCTAGAGATCTAAGCGGGAGGTCCTCCTACAATGAGCAGTTCTTC. Its protein product is CSARDLSGRSSYNEQFF.